This T cell receptor (beta chain) is drawn from a study of blood T cell repertoires in COVID-19. The germline V gene has CDR1 SGHNT and CDR2 YYREEE (reference sequence). The V segment lost 4 bases and the J segment 3 bases; nucleotides outside the gene matches: 10. CDR3 length: 16 residues. The protocol was immunoSEQ multiplex PCR, while the TCRdb copy is restricted to in-frame clones and leaves out a portion. This sample has 150,000 to 200,000 clones, with around nine tenths found just once. This sequence joins TRBV5-4 and TRBJ2-5; 9 nucleotides agree with TRBD2. The clonotype originates from a man in his fifties or sixties with acute or convalescent COVID-19. Sequenced sample: peripheral blood. CDR3 region: CASSPRGGRGEETQYF. In DNA, the CDR3 is TGTGCCAGCAGCCCCCGCGGCGGGAGGGGAGAAGAGACCCAGTACTTC.